The rows below give T cell receptor beta chains drawn from one sample of a study of cytomegalovirus exposure and HLA in healthy donors. TCRdb keeps only in-frame clones here, not all; method: immunoSEQ multiplex PCR. The repertoire holds around 180,000 clones, with 84% as singletons. The source material was PBMCs. The receptors derive from a man between 18 and 35 years old in good health and CMV-seronegative. CDR3s include the opening cysteine and the closing phenylalanine or tryptophan. Fields, in order: J gene, D gene, V gene, clone size, CDR3 protein, CDR3 DNA. A D gene is named only where the DNA matches it firmly. Only part of the rows carry a size: once, few, many, or a class if the clone is expanded.

J gene: TRBJ2-2; D gene: NA; V gene: TRBV15; clone size: few; CDR3 protein: CAIRAGTTGELFF; CDR3 DNA: TGTGCCATCCGAGCCGGGACAACCGGGGAGCTGTTTTTT
J gene: TRBJ2-3; D gene: TRBD2; V gene: TRBV7-3; clone size: NA; CDR3 protein: CASSLGTSGRDTQYF; CDR3 DNA: TGTGCCAGCAGCTTGGGGACTAGCGGGAGGGATACGCAGTATTTT
J gene: TRBJ1-1; D gene: TRBD1; V gene: TRBV6-1; clone size: NA; CDR3 protein: CASRKGQYTEAFF; CDR3 DNA: TGTGCCAGCAGGAAGGGACAGTACACTGAAGCTTTCTTT
J gene: TRBJ2-1; D gene: NA; V gene: TRBV7-9; clone size: NA; CDR3 protein: CASTPLKDHKGDNEQFF; CDR3 DNA: TGTGCCAGCACCCCCCTAAAGGACCACAAGGGGGACAATGAGCAGTTCTTC
J gene: TRBJ2-3; D gene: NA; V gene: TRBV19; clone size: NA; CDR3 protein: CASSPGTDTQYF; CDR3 DNA: TGTGCCAGTAGCCCGGGCACAGATACGCAGTATTTT
J gene: TRBJ1-3; D gene: NA; V gene: TRBV19; clone size: NA; CDR3 protein: CASGYRDMRNTIYF; CDR3 DNA: TGTGCCAGTGGCTACCGGGACATGAGAAACACCATATATTTT
J gene: TRBJ1-4; D gene: NA; V gene: TRBV7-9; clone size: NA; CDR3 protein: CASSFRGANEKLFF; CDR3 DNA: TGTGCCAGCAGCTTCAGGGGTGCTAATGAAAAACTGTTTTTT
J gene: TRBJ2-1; D gene: NA; V gene: TRBV13; clone size: NA; CDR3 protein: CASSLISGYEQFF; CDR3 DNA: TGTGCCAGCAGCCTCATTTCAGGCTATGAGCAGTTCTTC
J gene: TRBJ2-1; D gene: TRBD2; V gene: TRBV7-2; clone size: NA; CDR3 protein: CASSSRGWAGLAVNEQFF; CDR3 DNA: TGTGCCAGCAGCTCACGAGGGTGGGCGGGACTAGCAGTTAATGAGCAGTTCTTC
J gene: TRBJ1-3; D gene: NA; V gene: TRBV5-1; clone size: NA; CDR3 protein: CASSERSSGNTIYF; CDR3 DNA: TGCGCCAGCAGTGAGAGGTCCTCTGGAAACACCATATATTTT
J gene: TRBJ1-5; D gene: NA; V gene: TRBV23-1; clone size: NA; CDR3 protein: CASIAPLAPAGQPQHF; CDR3 DNA: TGCGCCAGCATTGCACCCCTTGCCCCCGCGGGGCAGCCCCAGCATTTT
J gene: TRBJ2-7; D gene: NA; V gene: TRBV7-8; clone size: NA; CDR3 protein: CASSLAHFSYEQYF; CDR3 DNA: TGTGCCAGCAGCTTAGCCCACTTCTCCTACGAGCAGTACTTC
J gene: TRBJ2-5; D gene: NA; V gene: TRBV2; clone size: NA; CDR3 protein: CAASYQLAGQETQYF; CDR3 DNA: TGTGCCGCATCTTATCAGCTTGCGGGGCAAGAGACCCAGTACTTC
J gene: TRBJ1-2; D gene: TRBD1; V gene: TRBV29-1; clone size: NA; CDR3 protein: CSDGQGEANYGYTF; CDR3 DNA: TGCAGCGACGGACAGGGTGAGGCGAACTATGGCTACACCTTC
J gene: TRBJ1-1; D gene: NA; V gene: TRBV2; clone size: NA; CDR3 protein: CASSEARVLNTEAFF; CDR3 DNA: TGTGCCAGCAGTGAAGCGAGAGTATTGAACACTGAAGCTTTCTTT
J gene: TRBJ2-3; D gene: NA; V gene: TRBV27; clone size: NA; CDR3 protein: CASSLWGGPIQSADTQYF; CDR3 DNA: TGTGCCAGCAGTTTATGGGGGGGGCCCATCCAGAGTGCCGATACGCAGTATTTT